A single sample gave rise to the 4 T cell receptor beta chains below, sequenced in a study of blood T cell repertoires in COVID-19. The assay was immunoSEQ multiplex PCR, and TCRdb's table has in-frame clones only and misses some. The sample carries around 310,000 clones, 85% to 90% recorded once. Sequencing was performed on peripheral blood. These receptors originate from a woman between 35 and 50 years old with COVID-19, enrolled during active disease.

The chain uses TRBV9 and TRBJ2-1; TRBD2 matches at 10 bases. Germline V gene data show CDR1 as SGDLS and CDR2 as YYNGEE. This CDR3 is built from 16 residues. The J segment lost 4 bases and the V segment lost 2 bases, leaving 6 bases of the junction unmatched. The CDR3 nucleotides read TGTGCCAGCAGCGTTGAGCGGGAGGGCCGGTACAATGAGCAGTTCTTC. Translation gives CASSVEREGRYNEQFF.

Only one count was recorded for this clone. J is TRBJ2-1 and V is TRBV6-2 or TRBV6-3, with 11 bases that match TRBD2. V lost 4 bases and J lost 9; bases outside the gene matches: 5. Germline assignment: CDR1 MNHEY and CDR2 SVGEGT. The CDR3 covers 14 residues. CDR3 protein: CASSFLAGGVEQFF. The CDR3 DNA follows: TGTGCCAGCAGTTTTCTAGCGGGAGGTGTTGAGCAGTTCTTC.

This chain connects TRBV5-1 to TRBJ2-7; TRBD1 aligns across 8 bases. The CDR3 length is 13 residues. CDR1 SGHRS and CDR2 YFSETQ come from the germline V gene. V shed 7 bases and J 7 bases; nucleotides not matched to a gene: 10. Here the CDR3 DNA reads TGCGCCAGCCGGACAGGGTCCTTTGCGGAGCAGTACTTC. Translation: CASRTGSFAEQYF.

The chain joins TRBV4-3 to TRBJ2-1; D might be TRBD2 (5 bases). V was shortened by 0 bases and J by 7 bases, with 13 bases between the two germline ends. The CDR3 runs to 15 residues. CDR1 is LGHNA and CDR2 is YSLEER in the germline V gene. The CDR3 protein is CASSQDPSGENEQFF. Here the CDR3 DNA reads TGCGCCAGCAGCCAAGATCCGAGCGGTGAAAATGAGCAGTTCTTC.